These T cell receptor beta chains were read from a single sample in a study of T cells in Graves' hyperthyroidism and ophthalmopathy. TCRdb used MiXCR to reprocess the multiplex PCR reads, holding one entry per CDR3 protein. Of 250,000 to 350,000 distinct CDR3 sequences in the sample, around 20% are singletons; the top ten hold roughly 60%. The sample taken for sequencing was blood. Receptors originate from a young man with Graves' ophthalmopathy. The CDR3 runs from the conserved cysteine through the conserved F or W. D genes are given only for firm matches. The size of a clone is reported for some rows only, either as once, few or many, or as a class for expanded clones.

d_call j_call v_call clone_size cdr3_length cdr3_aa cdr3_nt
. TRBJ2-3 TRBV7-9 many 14 CASSLVTGGDTQYF TGTGCCAGCAGCTTGGTCACAGGAGGAGATACGCAGTATTTT
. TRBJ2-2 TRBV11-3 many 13 CASSAGETGELFF TGTGCCAGCAGCGCAGGGGAAACCGGGGAGCTGTTTTTT
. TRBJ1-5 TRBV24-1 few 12 CATSEGSQPQHF TGTGCCACCAGTGAGGGGAGTCAGCCCCAGCATTTT
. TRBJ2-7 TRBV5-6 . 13 CASSFSRVYEQYF TGTGCCAGCAGCTTCAGCAGGGTCTACGAGCAGTACTTC
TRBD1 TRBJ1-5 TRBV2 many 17 CASSSPTGEVGNQPQHF TGTGCCAGCAGTTCCCCGACAGGGGAGGTGGGCAATCAGCCCCAGCATTTT
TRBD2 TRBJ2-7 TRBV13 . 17 CASSLGPREGRFYEQYF TGTGCCAGCAGCTTAGGCCCCCGGGAGGGTCGCTTCTACGAGCAGTACTTC
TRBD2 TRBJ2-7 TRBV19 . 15 CASSMVGGRVYEQYF TGTGCCAGTAGTATGGTAGGCGGGAGGGTCTACGAGCAGTACTTC
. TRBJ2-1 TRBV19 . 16 CASRSGSGSRGNEQFF TGTGCCAGTAGATCGGGTAGCGGAAGTAGGGGCAATGAGCAGTTCTTC
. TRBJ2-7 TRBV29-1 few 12 CSVGRGSYEQYF TGCAGCGTAGGCCGGGGCTCCTACGAGCAGTACTTC
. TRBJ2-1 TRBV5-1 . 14 CASTGAHWDNEQFF TGCGCCAGCACCGGGGCCCATTGGGACAATGAGCAGTTCTTC
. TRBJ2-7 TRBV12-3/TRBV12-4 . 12 CASSYQGYEQYF TGTGCCAGCAGTTACCAGGGTTACGAGCAGTACTTC
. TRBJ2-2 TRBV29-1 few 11 CSVYSTGELFF TGCAGCGTTTACAGCACCGGGGAGCTGTTTTTT
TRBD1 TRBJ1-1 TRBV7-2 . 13 CASSRDRGAEAFF TGTGCCAGCAGCCGTGACAGGGGGGCTGAAGCTTTCTTT
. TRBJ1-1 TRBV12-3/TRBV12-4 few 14 CASSFATAWTEAFF TGTGCCAGCAGTTTTGCGACCGCATGGACTGAAGCTTTCTTT
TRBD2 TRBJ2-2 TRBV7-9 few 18 CASSPRLAGGLGTGELFF TGTGCCAGCAGCCCCCGACTAGCGGGAGGGCTAGGCACCGGGGAGCTGTTTTTT
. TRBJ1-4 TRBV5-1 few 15 CASSLAEGEREKLFF TGCGCCAGCAGCTTGGCCGAAGGGGAACGGGAAAAACTGTTTTTT
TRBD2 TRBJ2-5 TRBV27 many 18 CASSLHGTSGWGGETQYF TGTGCCAGCAGTCTCCATGGGACTAGCGGGTGGGGCGGGGAGACCCAGTACTTC
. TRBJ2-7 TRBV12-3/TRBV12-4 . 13 CASSLGAGNEQYF TGTGCCAGCAGTTTAGGCGCGGGGAACGAGCAGTACTTC
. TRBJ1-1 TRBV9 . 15 CASSLSGAGDTEAFF TGTGCCAGCAGCTTATCAGGGGCCGGGGACACTGAAGCTTTCTTT
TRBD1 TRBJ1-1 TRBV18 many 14 CASSPPGQGVTAFF TGTGCCAGCTCACCGCCGGGACAGGGGGTTACAGCTTTCTTT
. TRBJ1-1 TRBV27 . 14 CASTRGGEGTEAFF TGTGCCAGCACCCGAGGGGGGGAGGGCACTGAAGCTTTCTTT
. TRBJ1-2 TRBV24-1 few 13 CATSAGGDYGYTF TGTGCCACCAGTGCGGGGGGCGACTATGGCTACACCTTC